Each of the 28 T cell receptor beta chains below was sequenced from the same sample in a study of blood T cell repertoires in COVID-19. Clones were read by immunoSEQ multiplex PCR, and TCRdb kept only the in-frame ones, dropping some. This table has over 80,000 clones, approximately 90% appearing once. Input material: peripheral blood. Every receptor here comes from a man aged 55 to 70 with acute or convalescent COVID-19.

V usage is TRBV5-1 and J usage is TRBJ2-1; tentative D call: TRBD1 (5 bases). The V gene lost 9 bases and the J gene lost 3 bases, with 13 bases spanning the gap. Germline V gives CDR1 SGHRS, CDR2 YFSETQ. The CDR3 loop spans 13 amino acids. Written as DNA, the CDR3 is TGCGCCACTCAGGGTCTGAACTACAATGAGCAGTTCTTC. It yields the protein CATQGLNYNEQFF.

The V and J genes are TRBV7-6 and TRBJ2-6, with 12 bases fitting TRBD1. With 1 base clipped from V and 3 bases from J, the junction kept 13 bases outside the gene matches. Looked up from germline, CDR1 is SGHVS and CDR2 is FNYEAQ. The CDR3 is made up of 21 amino acids. The CDR3 spells CASSLVLFPGQGAGGANVLTF. CDR3 nucleotide sequence: TGTGCCAGCAGCTTAGTTCTTTTCCCGGGACAGGGGGCAGGTGGGGCCAACGTCCTGACTTTC.

The chain uses TRBV28 and TRBJ1-1; 8 bases align to TRBD1. Germline CDR1 is MDHEN and CDR2 is SYDVKM. This CDR3 has 14 amino acids. V shed 6 bases, J shed 3 bases, and the junction held 6 bases outside the gene matches. This CDR3 is CASSQGAGDTEAFF. The CDR3 bases are TGTGCCAGCAGCCAGGGGGCCGGGGACACTGAAGCTTTCTTT. The full variable domain, its missing parts supplied by reference TRBV28 and TRBJ1-1, is DVKVTQSSRYLVKRTGEKVFLECVQDMDHENMFWYRQDPGLGLRLIYFSYDVKMKEKGDIPEGYSVSREKKERFSLILESASTNQTSMYLCASSQGAGDTEAFFGQGTRLTVV.

The count of this clone is one. The genes are TRBV21-1 and TRBJ2-1; the D segment call TRBD1 is taken from the table without a DNA check. TRBV21-1 is a known pseudogene. The CDR3 totals 16 residues. The CDR3: CASSLRTPDFYNEQFF. The CDR3 DNA follows: TGTGCCAGCAGCCTTCGGACACCGGATTTTTACAATGAGCAGTTCTTC.

This chain links TRBV12-3 or TRBV12-4 with TRBJ2-1; a possible D gene is TRBD2 (5 bases). This CDR3 comprises 13 residues. Trimming cost V 0 bases and J 7 bases, with 7 bases left between them. The DNA for the CDR3 is TGTGCCAGCAGTTTAGCGCCGGGGAATGAGCAGTTCTTC. Protein sequence: CASSLAPGNEQFF.

V and J are TRBV2 and TRBJ2-1; TRBD1 aligns across 9 bases. CDR1 and CDR2 from the germline V gene are SNHLY and FYNNEI. The CDR3 totals 13 residues. Trimming took 4 bases from V and 7 from J; bases not matched to a gene: 2. CDR3 coding DNA: TGTGCCAGCAGTGGGGACAGGGTGAATGAGCAGTTCTTC. The encoded protein is CASSGDRVNEQFF.

The rearrangement links TRBV6-5 to TRBJ2-7, with D unresolved. V was cut by 0 bases and J by 2 bases, with 8 bases left in between. The CDR3 length is 14 residues. CDR1 MNHEY and CDR2 SVGAGI come from the germline V gene. The CDR3: CASSYSHSTYEQYF. The CDR3 DNA is TGTGCCAGCAGTTACTCCCACAGTACCTACGAGCAGTACTTC.

The J gene is TRBJ2-7, the V gene TRBV5-1, with 11 bases aligning to TRBD1. The length of the CDR3 is 15 residues. The germline V gene has CDR1 SGHRS and CDR2 YFSETQ. V shed 3 bases and J 5 bases; nucleotides not matched to a gene: 7. DNA for the CDR3: TGCGCCAGCAGCTGGATGGGACAGGGGGTTAACGAGCAGTACTTC. Encoded protein: CASSWMGQGVNEQYF.

The count of this clone is one. The V gene is TRBV5-8, the J gene TRBJ2-3; D remains unclear. Trimming took off 0 bases at V and 0 bases at J, with 5 bases between the two ends. The CDR3 covers 14 residues. Germline CDR1 reads SGHTS; CDR2 reads YDEGEE. The CDR3 nucleotides are TGTGCCAGCAGCTTGGCTGGCAGCACAGATACGCAGTATTTT. Translation: CASSLAGSTDTQYF.

This chain joins TRBV6-2 or TRBV6-3 and TRBJ2-1, with TRBD2 matching 7 bases. Germline V lookup: CDR1 MNHEY, CDR2 SVGEGT. J lost 8 bases, V lost 0 bases, and 16 bases had no gene match. The CDR3 has 18 amino acids. CDR3 nucleotides: TGTGCCAGCAGTTACTCCAGCGAGGAATTGACTAGCCGGGATGAGCAGTTCTTC. It encodes CASSYSSEELTSRDEQFF.

This clone was picked up one time. The genes are TRBV28 and TRBJ2-7; 7 nucleotides agree with TRBD1. Germline assignment: CDR1 MDHEN and CDR2 SYDVKM. The CDR3 runs 16 residues. Trimming cost V 6 bases and J 2 bases; bases outside gene matches: 13. CDR3 loop: CASSLQTGTATYEQYF. The CDR3 nucleotides read TGTGCCAGCAGCCTTCAGACTGGGACAGCGACCTACGAGCAGTACTTC. The whole variable domain, remainder taken from reference TRBV28 and TRBJ2-7, is DVKVTQSSRYLVKRTGEKVFLECVQDMDHENMFWYRQDPGLGLRLIYFSYDVKMKEKGDIPEGYSVSREKKERFSLILESASTNQTSMYLCASSLQTGTATYEQYFGPGTRLTVT.

This chain uses TRBV7-2 with TRBJ1-6; D gene ambiguous. There are 17 residues in the CDR3. Germline-derived CDR1 and CDR2 are SGHTA and FQGNSA. The germline V and J ends were trimmed by 0 bases and 0 bases, with 9 bases remaining between them. CDR3 bases: TGTGCCAGCAGCTTAGCCGCGGGGAGCTCCTATAATTCACCCCTCCACTTT. It codes for CASSLAAGSSYNSPLHF. The whole variable domain, remainder taken from reference TRBV7-2 and TRBJ1-6, is GAGVSQSPSNKVTEKGKDVELRCDPISGHTALYWYRQSLGQGLEFLIYFQGNSAPDKSGLPSDRFSAERTGGSVSTLTIQRTQQEDSAVYLCASSLAAGSSYNSPLHFGNGTRLTVT.

This chain connects TRBV7-8 to TRBJ2-7; 11 nucleotides align to TRBD2. The junction had 12 bases not matched to a gene; V was cut back by 9 bases and J by 2 bases. The CDR3 has 16 amino acids. In germline, CDR1 is SGHVS, CDR2 FQNEAQ. The CDR3 here is CASKIAGGAETYEQYF. The CDR3 DNA follows: TGTGCCAGTAAGATAGCGGGAGGGGCAGAGACCTACGAGCAGTACTTC.

V and J are TRBV30 and TRBJ1-2; 7 positions agree with TRBD1. Losses at the gene ends were 4 bases for V and 4 bases for J; bases not matched to a gene: 9. Germline V gives CDR1 GTSNPN, CDR2 SVGIG (reference sequence). This CDR3 is built from 14 residues. Written as DNA, the CDR3 is TGTGCCTGGAATAACAGGGGATCAAGCTATGGCTACACCTTC. Protein sequence: CAWNNRGSSYGYTF.

Here the CDR3 DNA reads TGTGCCAGTAGTACCGGGACACTCTCCTACGAGCAGTACTTC. Translated: CASSTGTLSYEQYF. This chain joins TRBV19 and TRBJ2-7, with D possibly matching TRBD1 (6 bases). Trimming removed 4 bases from V and 0 bases from J, with 10 bases in between. Germline V gene lookup returns CDR1 LNHDA and CDR2 SQIVND (reference sequence). The CDR3 has 14 residues.

The chain recombines TRBV7-3 with TRBJ2-2, with 8 bases matching TRBD1. Germline trimming cut 6 bases from V and 5 bases from J; bases unmatched to any gene: 2. This CDR3 is built from 13 residues. The germline V gene encodes CDR1 SGHTA and CDR2 FQGTGA. CDR3 in DNA: TGTGCCAGCAGTCGACAGGGGACCGGGGAGCTGTTTTTT. Amino acids: CASSRQGTGELFF. Filled out from reference TRBV7-3 and TRBJ2-2, the complete variable domain reads GAGVSQTPSNKVTEKGKYVELRCDPISGHTALYWYRQSLGQGPEFLIYFQGTGAADDSGLPNDRFFAVRPEGSVSTLKIQRTERGDSAVYLCASSRQGTGELFFGEGSRLTVL.

This rearrangement joins TRBV20-1 to TRBJ2-7; no clear D. Germline V gene lookup returns CDR1 DFQATT and CDR2 SNEGSKA (reference sequence). CDR3 length: 11 residues. Trimming pared 5 bases from V and 3 bases from J, leaving 8 bases between. CDR3 sequence reads: CSAQIYYEQYF. The DNA of the CDR3 is TGCAGTGCTCAAATCTACTACGAGCAGTACTTC.

This clone occurred a few times. The V gene is TRBV7-2, the J gene TRBJ1-3; D is uncertain. The CDR3 runs to 16 residues. V lost 1 base and J lost 2, with 12 bases in between. Germline values: CDR1 SGHTA, CDR2 FQGNSA. This chain's CDR3 is CASSLGSGNTGNTIYF. DNA of the CDR3: TGTGCCAGCAGCTTAGGGTCGGGTAATACTGGAAACACCATATATTTT.

This chain uses TRBV12-3 or TRBV12-4 with TRBJ2-7; D is possibly TRBD1 (6 bases). The germline V and J ends were trimmed by 5 bases and 2 bases, with 10 bases remaining between them. The CDR3 totals 13 residues. The CDR3 loop is CASSDRQAYEQYF. CDR3 sequence (DNA): TGTGCCAGCAGTGACCGACAGGCCTACGAGCAGTACTTC.

This clone was counted once. It is unclear where the CDR3 begins or ends on the DNA, so no DNA is shown, and the CDR3 is as TCRdb lists it. The V and J genes are TRBV5-6 and TRBJ2-5; the table's TRBD2 call for D was not verified on the DNA. The CDR3 spans 14 residues, counting both ends. Germline CDR1 SGHDT, CDR2 YYEEEE. CDR3 in amino acids: CASSSLVGFGTTDF.

The chain is built from TRBV5-1 and TRBJ2-7, with 14 positions matching TRBD2. Germline assignment: CDR1 SGHRS and CDR2 YFSETQ. The CDR3 sequence is 16 residues long. After removal of 0 bases from V and 4 bases from J, the junction contained 3 bases not matched to a gene. The CDR3 DNA reads as TGCGCCAGCAGCTTGGGGGGGACTAGCGGGAGTTACGAGCAGTACTTC. Translation gives CASSLGGTSGSYEQYF.

CDR3 loop: CASSRGVGRLYNSPLHF. For the CDR3, the DNA is TGTGCCAGCAGTCGCGGGGTAGGGAGACTTTATAATTCACCCCTCCACTTT. This chain links TRBV28 with TRBJ1-6; D gene unclear. Per the germline V gene, CDR1 is MDHEN and CDR2 is SYDVKM. The V and J ends lost 5 bases and 4 bases respectively, with 18 bases between them. The CDR3 loop spans 17 amino acids.

The chain carries TRBV2 and TRBJ2-5; 12 nucleotides agree with TRBD2. The CDR3 covers 15 residues. CDR1 is SNHLY and CDR2 is FYNNEI in the germline V gene. J gave up 4 bases and V 2 bases, and 2 bases lay outside the gene matches. The chain's CDR3 is CASSELAGGPETQYF. The CDR3 DNA follows: TGTGCCAGCAGTGAACTAGCGGGAGGGCCAGAGACCCAGTACTTC.

The chain employs TRBV29-1 and TRBJ2-7; 12 nucleotides align to TRBD2. The CDR3 runs to 13 residues. The ends lost 5 bases at V and 6 bases at J; junction bases unmatched: 5. The germline gives CDR1 SQVTM, CDR2 ANQGSEA. The CDR3 DNA reads TGCAGCGTTCGACTAGCGGGAGAGGGCGAGCAGTACTTC. It translates to CSVRLAGEGEQYF.

The V call is TRBV11-2, the J call TRBJ2-3, with D tentatively TRBD1 (6 bases). The CDR3 is 18 amino acids. Trimming left V 5 bases short and J 4 bases short, with 25 bases between. Germline values: CDR1 SGHAT, CDR2 FQNNGV. The CDR3 DNA is TGTGCCAGCAGCCCCAATCCGGGTGGGGCAGGGGTTTCAGATACGCAGTATTTT. Its protein product is CASSPNPGGAGVSDTQYF. The variable domain in full, completed from reference TRBV11-2 and TRBJ2-3, reads EAGVAQSPRYKIIEKRQSVAFWCNPISGHATLYWYQQILGQGPKLLIQFQNNGVVDDSQLPKDRFSAERLKGVDSTLKIQPAKLEDSAVYLCASSPNPGGAGVSDTQYFGPGTRLTVL.

The DNA of the CDR3 is TGTGCCAGCAGCAAAGCGCAAATCGGGACAGCAAAGAAGAGCAATCAGCCCCAGCATTTT. Its protein is CASSKAQIGTAKKSNQPQHF. This chain joins TRBV21-1 and TRBJ1-5; no DNA check was done on the table's D call, TRBD1. TRBV21-1 is designated a pseudogene. This CDR3 is built from 20 residues.

This clone was seen only a few times. The chain couples TRBV5-1 to TRBJ2-1; D is undetermined. The CDR3 loop spans 14 amino acids. Trimming pared 0 bases from V and 3 bases from J, leaving 7 bases between. Per germline, CDR1 SGHRS and CDR2 YFSETQ. The CDR3 DNA is TGCGCCAGCAGCTTGGCAACAGACTACAATGAGCAGTTCTTC. Translating it yields CASSLATDYNEQFF.

The chain uses TRBV28 and TRBJ2-6, with D possibly matching TRBD2 (6 bases). V lost 3 bases and J 1 base, leaving 13 bases between the germline ends. The CDR3 has 17 amino acids. Germline CDR1 reads MDHEN; CDR2 reads SYDVKM. CDR3 in DNA: TGTGCCAGCAGTTTGATGGGGGGAGGTTCTGGGGCCAACGTCCTGACTTTC. It specifies CASSLMGGGSGANVLTF.